Listed here is a single T cell receptor beta chain. The antigen is not known. The sample belongs to a study of T cell repertoires in cytomegalovirus infection. Study-level results: Ex vivo responses were dominated by HLA-C-restricted CMV-specific TCR beta clonotypes.

This CDR3 is built from 15 residues. Germline assignment: CDR1 MGHRA and CDR2 YSYEKL. The junction had 6 bases not matched to a gene; V was cut back by 3 bases and J by 2 bases. In TCRdb, the reads were re-called with MiXCR into one record per CDR3 protein. The data contain nearly 450,000 distinct CDR3 sequences, approximately 32% of them singletons. The material sequenced was PBMCs. The receptor comes from a human donor in good health (CMV status not recorded). Some clones in this sample may be carry-over from other donors' samples. The chain carries TRBV4-1 and TRBJ2-5, with 7 bases matching TRBD1. The DNA for the CDR3 is TGCGCCAGCAGCCATCCGGGACAGCCTCAAGAGACCCAGTACTTC. It is translated as CASSHPGQPQETQYF.